This TCR beta chain originates from a study of OX40 agonist ivuxolimab in advanced cancers. TCRdb keeps only in-frame clones here, not all; method: immunoSEQ multiplex PCR. The repertoire includes 81,000 or so clones, around nine tenths of them detected once, and approximately 0.47% sits in the top ten. Germline lookup yields CDR1 SGDLS and CDR2 YYNGEE. CDR3 size: 13 residues. Trimming cost V 0 bases and J 3 bases, with 6 bases left between them. This clonotype was obtained from an adult with an advanced solid tumor such as melanoma, head and neck, liver or kidney cancer. The chain carries TRBV9 and TRBJ2-5; no clear D gene. The sample in question was CD4+ or CD8+ T cells sorted from blood, obtained in a trial of the OX40 agonist ivuxolimab. The CDR3 loop reads CASSVGVEETQYF. CDR3 sequence (DNA): TGTGCCAGCAGCGTAGGAGTGGAAGAGACCCAGTACTTC.